This T cell receptor beta chain appears in the sequencing data of a study of blood T cell repertoires in COVID-19. In the original analysis: The assay estimated nucleated cells by amplifying reference gene primers. Some clones are missing from TCRdb's copy, which holds only in-frame ones; the method was immunoSEQ multiplex PCR. Clone size and V and J calls were adopted from that table, with D and trimming inferred from the DNA. The sample records 90,000 to 150,000 clones, 65% to 80% being singletons. Germline V gene sequence: CDR1 SGDLS, CDR2 YYNGEE. The V end lost 4 bases, the J end lost 5 bases, and 13 bases lay between the germline ends. This CDR3 comprises 13 residues.

The sequenced sample was peripheral blood. The V and J genes are TRBV9 and TRBJ2-7; TRBD2 might be the D (6 bases). The TCR originated in a man aged 45 to 65 with acute or convalescent COVID-19. The chain's CDR3 is CASSSPRGDEQYF. In nucleotides, the CDR3 is TGTGCCAGCAGCTCCCCCCGCGGGGACGAGCAGTACTTC. Full variable domain (missing parts from reference TRBV9 and TRBJ2-7): DSGVTQTPKHLITATGQRVTLRCSPRSGDLSVYWYQQSLDQGLQFLIQYYNGEERAKGNILERFSAQQFPDLHSELNLSSLELGDSALYFCASSSPRGDEQYFGPGTRLTVT.